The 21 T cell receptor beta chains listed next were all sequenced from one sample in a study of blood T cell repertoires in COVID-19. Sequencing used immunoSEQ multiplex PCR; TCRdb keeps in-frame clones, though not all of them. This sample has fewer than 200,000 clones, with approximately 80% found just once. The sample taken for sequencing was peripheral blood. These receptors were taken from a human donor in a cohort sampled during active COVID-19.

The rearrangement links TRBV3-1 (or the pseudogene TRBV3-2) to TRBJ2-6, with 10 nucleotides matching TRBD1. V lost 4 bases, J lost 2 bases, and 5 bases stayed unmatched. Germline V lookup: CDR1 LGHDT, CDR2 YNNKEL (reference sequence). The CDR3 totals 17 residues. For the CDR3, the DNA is TGTGCCAGCAGCCCGGGGACAGGGGAGGCTGGGGCCAACGTCCTGACTTTC. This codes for CASSPGTGEAGANVLTF.

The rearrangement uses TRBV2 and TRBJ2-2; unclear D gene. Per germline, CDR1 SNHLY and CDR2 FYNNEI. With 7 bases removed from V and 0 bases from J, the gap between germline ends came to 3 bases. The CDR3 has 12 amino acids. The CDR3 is CASTANTGELFF. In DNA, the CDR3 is TGTGCCAGCACAGCGAACACCGGGGAGCTGTTTTTT.

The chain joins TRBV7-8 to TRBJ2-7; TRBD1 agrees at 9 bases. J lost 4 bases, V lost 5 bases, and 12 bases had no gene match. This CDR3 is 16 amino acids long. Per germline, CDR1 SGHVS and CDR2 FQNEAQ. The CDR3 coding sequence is TGTGCCAGCAGCAACCCGGGACAGGGCGAGGCGTACGAGCAGTACTTC. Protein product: CASSNPGQGEAYEQYF.

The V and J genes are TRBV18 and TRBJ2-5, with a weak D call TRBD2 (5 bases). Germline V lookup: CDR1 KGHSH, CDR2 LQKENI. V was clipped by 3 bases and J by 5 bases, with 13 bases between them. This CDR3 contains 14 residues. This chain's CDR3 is CASSPMGSVETQYF. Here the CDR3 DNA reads TGTGCCAGCTCACCCATGGGGAGTGTGGAGACCCAGTACTTC.

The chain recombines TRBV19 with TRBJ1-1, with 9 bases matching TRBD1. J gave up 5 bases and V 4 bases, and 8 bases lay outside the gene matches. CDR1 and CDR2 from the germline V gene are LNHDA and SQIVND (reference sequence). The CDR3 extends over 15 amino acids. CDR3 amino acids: CASSTRQGGRTEAFF. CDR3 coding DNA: TGTGCCAGTAGTACCCGACAGGGGGGGAGGACTGAAGCTTTCTTT.

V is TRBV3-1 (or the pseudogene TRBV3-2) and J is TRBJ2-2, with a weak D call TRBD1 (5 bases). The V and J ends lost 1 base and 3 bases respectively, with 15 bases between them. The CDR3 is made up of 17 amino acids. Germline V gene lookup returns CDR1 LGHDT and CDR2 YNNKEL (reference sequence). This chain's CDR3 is CASSQGVQGNYTGELFF. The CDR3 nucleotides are TGTGCCAGCAGCCAAGGCGTGCAGGGCAACTACACCGGGGAGCTGTTTTTT.

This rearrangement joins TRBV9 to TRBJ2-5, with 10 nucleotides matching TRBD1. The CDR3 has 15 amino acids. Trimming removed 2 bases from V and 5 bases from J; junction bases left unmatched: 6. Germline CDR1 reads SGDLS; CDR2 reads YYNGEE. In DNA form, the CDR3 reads TGTGCCAGCAGCGTGGACAGGGGGGTATTGGAGACCCAGTACTTC. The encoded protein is CASSVDRGVLETQYF.

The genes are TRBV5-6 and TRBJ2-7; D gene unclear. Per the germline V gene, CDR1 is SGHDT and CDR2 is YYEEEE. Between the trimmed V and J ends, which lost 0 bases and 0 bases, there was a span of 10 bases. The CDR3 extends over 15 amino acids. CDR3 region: CASSLAARNSYEQYF. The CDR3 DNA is TGTGCCAGCAGCTTGGCAGCTAGGAACTCCTACGAGCAGTACTTC.

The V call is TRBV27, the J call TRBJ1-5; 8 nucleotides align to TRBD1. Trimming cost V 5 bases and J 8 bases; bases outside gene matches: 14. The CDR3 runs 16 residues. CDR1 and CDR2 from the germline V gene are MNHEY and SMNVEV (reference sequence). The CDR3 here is CASSPRTGFKYEPQHF. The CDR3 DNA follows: TGTGCCAGCAGTCCCAGGACAGGGTTCAAATATGAGCCCCAGCATTTT.

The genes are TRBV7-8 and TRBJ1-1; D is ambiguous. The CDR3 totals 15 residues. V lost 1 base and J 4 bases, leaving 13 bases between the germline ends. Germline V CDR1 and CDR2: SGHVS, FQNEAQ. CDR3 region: CASSLVEGLSTEAFF. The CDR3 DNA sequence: TGTGCCAGCAGCTTAGTAGAGGGTCTCAGCACTGAAGCTTTCTTT. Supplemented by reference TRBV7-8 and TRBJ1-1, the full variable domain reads GAGVSQSPRYKVAKRGQDVALRCDPISGHVSLFWYQQALGQGPEFLTYFQNEAQLDKSGLPSDRFFAERPEGSVSTLKIQRTQQEDSAVYLCASSLVEGLSTEAFFGQGTRLTVV.

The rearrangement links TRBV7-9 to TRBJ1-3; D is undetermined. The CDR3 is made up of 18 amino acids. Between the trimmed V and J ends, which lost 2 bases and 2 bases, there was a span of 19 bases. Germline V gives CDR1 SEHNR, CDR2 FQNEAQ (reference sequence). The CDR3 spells CASSLSLGSPPPGNTIYF. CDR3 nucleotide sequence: TGTGCCAGCAGCTTAAGTCTGGGCAGCCCTCCCCCTGGAAACACCATATATTTT.

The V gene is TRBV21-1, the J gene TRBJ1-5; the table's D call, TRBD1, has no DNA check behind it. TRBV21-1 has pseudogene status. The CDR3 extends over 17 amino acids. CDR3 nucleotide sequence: TGTGCCAGCAGCAGCCCAGGGGGGACCTCTTGCAATCAGCCCCAGCATTTT. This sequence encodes CASSSPGGTSCNQPQHF.

The CDR3 nucleotides are TGCAGTGCTAGTCAAGGGGGCGGTCCAGATACGCAGTATTTT. It yields the protein CSASQGGGPDTQYF. The gene calls are TRBV20-1 and TRBJ2-3; 7 positions match TRBD1. The CDR3 runs to 14 residues. Per the germline V gene, CDR1 is DFQATT and CDR2 is SNEGSKA (reference sequence). V gave up 3 bases and J gave up 4 bases; unmatched junction bases: 7.

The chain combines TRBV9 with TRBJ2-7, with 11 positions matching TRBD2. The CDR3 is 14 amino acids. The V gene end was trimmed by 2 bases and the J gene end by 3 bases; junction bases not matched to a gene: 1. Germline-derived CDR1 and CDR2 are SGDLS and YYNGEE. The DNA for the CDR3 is TGTGCCAGCAGCGTCACTAGCGGGAGCTACGAGCAGTACTTC. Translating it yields CASSVTSGSYEQYF.

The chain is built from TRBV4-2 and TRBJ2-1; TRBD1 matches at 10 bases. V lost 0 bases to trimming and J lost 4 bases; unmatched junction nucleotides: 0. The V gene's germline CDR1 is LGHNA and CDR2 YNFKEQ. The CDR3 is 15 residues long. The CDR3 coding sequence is TGTGCCAGCAGCCAAGAGGACAGGGGGTACAATGAGCAGTTCTTC. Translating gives CASSQEDRGYNEQFF.

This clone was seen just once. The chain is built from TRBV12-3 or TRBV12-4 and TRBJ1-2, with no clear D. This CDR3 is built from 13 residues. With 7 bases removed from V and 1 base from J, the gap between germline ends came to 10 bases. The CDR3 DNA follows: TGTGCCAGCACCGTTCAGGATAACTATGGCTACACCTTC. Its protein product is CASTVQDNYGYTF.

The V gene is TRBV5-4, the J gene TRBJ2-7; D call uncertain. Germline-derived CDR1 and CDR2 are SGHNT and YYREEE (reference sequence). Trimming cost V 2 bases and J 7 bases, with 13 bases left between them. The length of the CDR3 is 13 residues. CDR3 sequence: CASSLRGSWEQYF. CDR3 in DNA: TGTGCCAGCAGCTTACGCGGCAGCTGGGAGCAGTACTTC.

Here the CDR3 DNA reads TGTGCCAGCAGCCCCCTCTCCGAGTCTGGGGCCAACGTCCTGACTTTC. Protein product: CASSPLSESGANVLTF. The chain links TRBV5-8 to TRBJ2-6; D gene unclear. V was trimmed by 4 bases and J by 1 base, leaving 12 bases between them. Germline CDR1 reads SGHTS; CDR2 reads YDEGEE. This CDR3 has 16 residues. The variable domain in full, with the rest retrieved from reference TRBV5-8 and TRBJ2-6, is EAGVTQSPTHLIKTRGQQATLRCSPISGHTSVYWYQQALGLGLQFLLWYDEGEERNRGNFPPRFSGRQFPNYSSELNVNALELEDSALYLCASSPLSESGANVLTFGAGSRLTVL.

In DNA form, the CDR3 reads TGCACCAGCAGCCAAGAACGTGTAACAGGGTCCACTGAAGCTTTCTTT. This translates into CTSSQERVTGSTEAFF. The rearrangement links TRBV1 to TRBJ1-1; no DNA check was done on the table's D call, TRBD1. TRBV1 is a pseudogene. This CDR3 contains 16 residues.

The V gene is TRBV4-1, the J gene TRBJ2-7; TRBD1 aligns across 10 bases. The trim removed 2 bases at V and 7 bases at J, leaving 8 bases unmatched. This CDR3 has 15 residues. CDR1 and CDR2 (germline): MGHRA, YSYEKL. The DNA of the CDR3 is TGCGCCAGCAGCCAACCCCGGGACAGGGGTTATGAGCAGTACTTC. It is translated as CASSQPRDRGYEQYF.

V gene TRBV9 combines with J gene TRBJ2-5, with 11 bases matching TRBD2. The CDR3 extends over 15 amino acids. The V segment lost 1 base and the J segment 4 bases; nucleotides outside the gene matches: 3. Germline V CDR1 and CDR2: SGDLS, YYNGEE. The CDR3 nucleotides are TGTGCCAGCAGCGTACGGCTAGCGGGAGGAGAGACCCAGTACTTC. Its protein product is CASSVRLAGGETQYF. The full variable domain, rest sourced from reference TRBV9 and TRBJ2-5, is DSGVTQTPKHLITATGQRVTLRCSPRSGDLSVYWYQQSLDQGLQFLIQYYNGEERAKGNILERFSAQQFPDLHSELNLSSLELGDSALYFCASSVRLAGGETQYFGPGTRLLVL.